Included here is one TCR beta chain sequence, with context. Its antigen remains unidentified. This sample was taken from a study of blood T cells in healthy people across ages. Study outcomes and limitations: Naive T cell percentage showed a strong correlation with TCR beta diversity. The long-lived group displayed more naive CD4+ cells, plus higher diversity, than the aged donors did.

Next came a second PCR, run for roughly 7 to 12 cycles, which used a sample-barcoded 5' primer along with a J-beta primer mix. The authors tagged each cDNA molecule using a template-switch adaptor with 12 random nucleotides. TCRdb used MiXCR to reprocess the 5' RACE reads, holding one entry per CDR3 protein. The data contain some 1.4 million distinct CDR3 sequences, approximately 38% of them singletons. The CDR3 has 14 amino acids. V was shortened by 7 bases and J by 2 bases, with 15 bases between the two germline ends. Germline V gene sequence: CDR1 MNHNY, CDR2 SVGAGI (reference sequence). The sequenced sample consisted of blood. This TCR derives from a woman between 18 and 30 years old in good health. The chain recombines TRBV6-6 with TRBJ2-7, with TRBD2 as a possible D gene (5 bases). As DNA, the CDR3 is TGTGCCAGCATAGAGCGAGAGGGTACCTACGAGCAGTACTTC. It translates to CASIEREGTYEQYF.